This T cell receptor (beta chain) derives from a study of identical twins. Broader study findings: Models came in too low on out-of-frame TCR alpha sharing in monozygotic twins. Insertions were reduced in abundant cord blood beta clonotypes but not in memory repertoires.

Template switching (which added a universal primer site) was used, and cDNA carried unique molecular identifiers. TCRdb reprocessed the 5' RACE reads with MiXCR, giving one entry per CDR3 protein. The data show about 430,000 distinct CDR3 sequences, around a sixth seen once. This CDR3 comprises 16 residues. The germline CDR1 and CDR2 sequences are MDHEN and SYDVKM. Trimming stripped 5 bases from V and 2 bases from J, with 19 bases between. Details on this clonotype: The target antigen is unknown.

This clonotype originated in a man aged 45-65 years in good health. Sequencing was done on a sample of naive T cells sorted from blood. V is TRBV28 and J is TRBJ2-7; D might be TRBD1 (6 bases). CDR3 sequence (DNA): TGTGCCAGCAGTGCCACCGGGACAACAAGGACCTACGAGCAGTACTTC. Encoded protein: CASSATGTTRTYEQYF.